Below are 9 T cell receptor beta chains sequenced from a single sample in a study of regulatory T cells in long-lasting Graves disease. Time point: persistent/refractory GD, antithyroid drugs over 5 years with positive TRAb. Scientists built the TCR library using RNA that was extracted from PBMCs. The authors built TCR beta libraries using iRepertoire HTBI primers and Arm-PCR of CDR3 regions. TCRdb re-analysed the multiplex PCR reads in MiXCR, keeping a single row per CDR3 protein. The sample consists of hundreds of thousands of distinct CDR3 sequences, about 21% of them appearing once. The starting material was peripheral blood mononuclear cells (PBMCs), obtained when the disease was refractory, from a patient treated with antithyroid drugs. These TCRs come from a female donor with Graves disease.

CDR3 nucleotides: TGTGCCAGCAGTGAAAGCGGTCAGTTGAACACTGAAGCTTTCTTT. It encodes CASSESGQLNTEAFF. The chain links TRBV25-1 to TRBJ1-1; D ambiguous. Germline lookup yields CDR1 MGHDK and CDR2 SYGVNS. V lost 2 bases and J 0 bases, leaving 10 bases between the germline ends. CDR3 length: 15 amino acids.

This clonotype was recorded a few times. The chain is built from TRBV7-9 and TRBJ1-1, with D perhaps matching TRBD1 (6 bases). Per germline, CDR1 SEHNR and CDR2 FQNEAQ (reference sequence). V was clipped by 4 bases and J by 4 bases, with 16 bases between them. This CDR3 comprises 15 residues. CDR3: CASSSRQAPSTEAFF. Written as DNA, the CDR3 is TGTGCCAGCAGCTCCCGACAGGCACCGAGCACTGAAGCTTTCTTT. Full variable domain (outside the CDR3, taken from reference TRBV7-9 and TRBJ1-1): DTGVSQNPRHKITKRGQNVTFRCDPISEHNRLYWYRQTLGQGPEFLTYFQNEAQLEKSRLLSDRFSAERPKGSFSTLEIQRTEQGDSAMYLCASSSRQAPSTEAFFGQGTRLTVV.

The V call is TRBV7-9, the J call TRBJ1-2, with 10 positions matching TRBD1. V was pared by 5 bases and J by 8 bases, with 14 bases of the junction left unmatched. In germline, CDR1 is SEHNR, CDR2 FQNEAQ (reference sequence). This CDR3 has 16 amino acids. Here the CDR3 DNA reads TGTGCCAGCAGCCCAACCCCGGGACAGGGGACAGAGGGCTACACCTTC. Encoded protein: CASSPTPGQGTEGYTF.

V and J are TRBV30 and TRBJ2-3; D assignment may be TRBD1 or TRBD2 (6 bases each). With 5 bases removed from V and 4 bases from J, the gap between germline ends came to 16 bases. Germline V gene data show CDR1 as GTSNPN and CDR2 as SVGIG (reference sequence). This CDR3 region has 14 residues. As DNA, the CDR3 is TGTGCCTGGGCCCTCGGGGGCAAGGCAGATACGCAGTATTTT. Protein product: CAWALGGKADTQYF.

This clonotype was counted a few times. The CDR3 DNA reads TGCAGTGCTAGAGCACAGTATGGCTACACCTTC. Protein product: CSARAQYGYTF. The chain couples TRBV20-1 to TRBJ1-2; D is unresolved. The CDR3 consists of 11 residues. The germline V gene has CDR1 DFQATT and CDR2 SNEGSKA (reference sequence). V lost 1 base and J 5 bases, leaving 5 bases between the germline ends.

This clonotype appeared many times. This chain joins TRBV19 and TRBJ2-7; maybe TRBD2 (6 bases). Trimming took 4 bases from V and 0 from J, leaving 13 bases between them. The germline V gene has CDR1 LNHDA and CDR2 SQIVND (reference sequence). The CDR3 runs to 15 residues. Written as DNA, the CDR3 is TGTGCCAGTAGTAGAGAACGGGAGAGCTCCTACGAGCAGTACTTC. Protein sequence: CASSRERESSYEQYF.

The rearrangement links TRBV5-4 to TRBJ1-2; TRBD1 is a possible D gene (5 bases). This CDR3 comprises 15 residues. Trimming removed 1 base at V and 1 base at J, with 11 bases between. Germline V lookup: CDR1 SGHNT, CDR2 YYREEE (reference sequence). CDR3 amino acids: CASSLRGVGNYGYTF. CDR3 DNA: TGTGCCAGCAGCTTGCGGGGGGTCGGTAACTATGGCTACACCTTC.

This chain uses TRBV5-1 with TRBJ1-1; 10 bases align to TRBD1. V shed 5 bases and J 3 bases; nucleotides not matched to a gene: 10. The CDR3 sequence is 16 residues long. CDR1 is SGHRS, CDR2 YFSETQ, per germline. The DNA of the CDR3 is TGCGCCAGCAGGTCCGGACAGGGGGTTGGACACACTGAAGCTTTCTTT. This gives the protein CASRSGQGVGHTEAFF.

This clonotype was counted a few times. The chain has TRBV28 and TRBJ1-1; no definite D call. The CDR3 is made up of 15 amino acids. Germline CDR1 is MDHEN and CDR2 is SYDVKM. Trimming removed 11 bases at V and 11 bases at J, with 30 bases between. CDR3 region: CAGTRGMTDPAFAFF. DNA of the CDR3: TGTGCCGGCACCCGAGGAATGACGGACCCCGCCTTTGCTTTCTTT.